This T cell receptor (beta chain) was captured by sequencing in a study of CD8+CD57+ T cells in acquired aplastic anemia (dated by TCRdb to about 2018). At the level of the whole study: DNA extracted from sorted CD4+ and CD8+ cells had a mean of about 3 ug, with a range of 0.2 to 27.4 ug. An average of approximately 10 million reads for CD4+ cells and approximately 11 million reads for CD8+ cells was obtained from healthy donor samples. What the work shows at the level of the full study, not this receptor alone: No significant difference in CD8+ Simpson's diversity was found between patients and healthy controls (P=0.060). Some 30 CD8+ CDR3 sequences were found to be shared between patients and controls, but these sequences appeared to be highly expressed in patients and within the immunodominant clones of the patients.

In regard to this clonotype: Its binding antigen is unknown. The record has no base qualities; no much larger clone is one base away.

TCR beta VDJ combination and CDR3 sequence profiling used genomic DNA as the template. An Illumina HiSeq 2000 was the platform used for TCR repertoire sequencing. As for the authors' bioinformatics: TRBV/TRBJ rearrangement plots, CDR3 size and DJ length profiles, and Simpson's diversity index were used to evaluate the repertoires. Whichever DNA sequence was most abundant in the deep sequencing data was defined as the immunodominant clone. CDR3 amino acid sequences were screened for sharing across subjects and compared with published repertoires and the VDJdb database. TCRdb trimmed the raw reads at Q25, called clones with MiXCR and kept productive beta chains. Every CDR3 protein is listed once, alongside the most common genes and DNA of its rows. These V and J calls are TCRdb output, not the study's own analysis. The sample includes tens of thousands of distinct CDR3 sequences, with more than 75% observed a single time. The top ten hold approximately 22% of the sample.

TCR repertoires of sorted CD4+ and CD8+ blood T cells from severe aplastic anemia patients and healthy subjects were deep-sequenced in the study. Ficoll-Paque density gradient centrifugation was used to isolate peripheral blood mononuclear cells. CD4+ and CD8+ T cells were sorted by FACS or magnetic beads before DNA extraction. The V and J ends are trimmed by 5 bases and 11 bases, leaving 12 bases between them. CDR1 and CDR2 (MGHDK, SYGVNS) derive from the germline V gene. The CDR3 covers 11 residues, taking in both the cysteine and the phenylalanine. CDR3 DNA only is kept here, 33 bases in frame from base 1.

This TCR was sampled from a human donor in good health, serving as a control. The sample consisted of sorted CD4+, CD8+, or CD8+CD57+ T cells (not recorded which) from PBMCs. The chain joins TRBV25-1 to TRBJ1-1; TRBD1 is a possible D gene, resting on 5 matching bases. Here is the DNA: TGTGCCAGCAGTCGTCAGGGACGCGCTTTCTTT. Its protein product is CASSRQGRAFF.